Shown below are 27 T cell receptor beta chains from a single sample sequenced in a study of CD8+ T cells in alopecia areata. The authors extracted RNA and reverse transcribed it into cDNA as the sequencing template. Profiled with immunoSEQ multiplex PCR; TCRdb holds only in-frame clones, not every one. In the table there are 180,000 or so clones, about half of which are singletons. Treatment specified: oral pan-JAK inhibitor, 5-10 mg twice daily. The sequenced sample was CD8+ T cells sorted from blood, obtained at week 52, from a patient treated with tofacitinib. These receptors were taken from a human donor with alopecia areata.

This sequence joins TRBV5-4 and TRBJ2-3, with TRBD1 matching over 7 bases. With 4 bases clipped from V and 2 bases from J, the junction kept 16 bases outside the gene matches. Germline values: CDR1 SGHNT, CDR2 YYREEE (reference sequence). The CDR3 is 18 residues long. The CDR3 DNA follows: TGTGCCAGCAGCCCCCCCGGGACAGCAAAACTTGCCACAGATACGCAGTATTTT. Its protein is CASSPPGTAKLATDTQYF.

Only a few counts were recorded for this clone. The rearrangement links TRBV2 to TRBJ1-2; D is unresolved. V was trimmed by 6 bases and J by 12 bases, leaving 11 bases between them. The germline V gene has CDR1 SNHLY and CDR2 FYNNEI. The CDR3 is 10 residues long. CDR3 DNA: TGTGCCAGCAGCGAGGACGCACACACCTTC. It encodes CASSEDAHTF.

The rearrangement uses TRBV5-1 and TRBJ2-7; 8 bases line up with TRBD1. CDR3 length: 14 residues. The V gene's germline CDR1 is SGHRS and CDR2 YFSETQ. J lost 3 bases, V lost 2 bases, and 4 bases had no gene match. CDR3 bases: TGCGCCAGCAGCTTTTCAGGGGGCATCTACGAGCAGTACTTC. Translation gives CASSFSGGIYEQYF.

This clone was counted between two and nine times. The rearrangement links TRBV15 to TRBJ2-7; 11 bases are a match to TRBD1. V gave up 4 bases and J gave up 5 bases; unmatched junction bases: 7. The CDR3 has 15 amino acids. From germline, CDR1 is LNHNV and CDR2 YYDKDF (reference sequence). The chain's CDR3 is CATSIRTGGVDEQYF. The CDR3 nucleotides read TGTGCCACCAGCATCAGGACAGGGGGCGTCGACGAGCAGTACTTC. The variable domain in full, completed from reference TRBV15 and TRBJ2-7, reads DAMVIQNPRYQVTQFGKPVTLSCSQTLNHNVMYWYQQKSSQAPKLLFHYYDKDFNNEADTPDNFQSRRPNTSFCFLDIRSPGLGDTAMYLCATSIRTGGVDEQYFGPGTRLTVT.

The chain couples TRBV2 to TRBJ2-3, with TRBD1 matching 7 bases. The CDR3 is 16 amino acids. Looked up from germline, CDR1 is SNHLY and CDR2 is FYNNEI. With 7 bases clipped from V and 4 bases from J, the junction kept 14 bases outside the gene matches. CDR3 amino acids: CASKSPRTGLADTQYF. The CDR3 DNA follows: TGTGCCAGCAAATCCCCCCGGACAGGCCTGGCAGATACGCAGTATTTT. The full variable domain, in which reference TRBV2 and TRBJ2-3 provide the parts outside the CDR3, is EPEVTQTPSHQVTQMGQEVILRCVPISNHLYFYWYRQILGQKVEFLVSFYNNEISEKSEIFDDQFSVERPDGSNFTLKIRSTKLEDSAMYFCASKSPRTGLADTQYFGPGTRLTVL.

V and J are TRBV4-3 and TRBJ1-2; perhaps TRBD1 as D (5 bases). Per the germline V gene, CDR1 is LGHNA and CDR2 is YSLEER. Deletions cut 1 base from V and 7 bases from J, with 16 bases between. The CDR3 is 15 amino acids. The CDR3 reads CASSQGTTAYGGYTF. CDR3 DNA: TGCGCCAGCAGCCAAGGTACGACAGCTTATGGTGGCTACACCTTC.

The chain combines TRBV9 with TRBJ2-1, with D tentatively TRBD1 (5 bases). V gave up 0 bases and J gave up 10 bases, with 5 bases separating them. CDR3 length equals 11 residues. Germline V gene lookup returns CDR1 SGDLS and CDR2 YYNGEE. CDR3 loop: CASSVGQEQFF. The DNA for the CDR3 is TGTGCCAGCAGCGTAGGACAGGAGCAGTTCTTC.

This clone was counted only a few times. The chain couples TRBV30 to TRBJ1-1, with D possibly TRBD1 on 5 matching bases. V shed 2 bases and J shed 5 bases, with 15 bases lying between them. The CDR3 is made up of 14 amino acids. Germline CDR1 reads GTSNPN; CDR2 reads SVGIG (reference sequence). CDR3 sequence: CAWSSSRGGTEAFF. The CDR3 nucleotides read TGTGCCTGGAGTTCTTCACGGGGGGGAACTGAAGCTTTCTTT.

This rearrangement joins TRBV5-6 to TRBJ2-1; 10 bases line up with TRBD1. CDR3 length: 14 residues. Germline V gene data show CDR1 as SGHDT and CDR2 as YYEEEE. V lost 4 bases, J lost 12 bases, and 10 bases stayed unmatched. The chain's CDR3 is CASSILGQGGVQFF. The CDR3 DNA sequence: TGTGCCAGCAGCATTTTAGGACAGGGGGGCGTGCAGTTCTTC.

The V gene is TRBV30, the J gene TRBJ2-7; the match to TRBD1 covers 7 bases. Germline CDR1 reads GTSNPN; CDR2 reads SVGIG (reference sequence). The CDR3 is 15 amino acids. The V and J ends lost 0 bases and 6 bases, in that order; junction bases with no gene match: 11. The CDR3 here is CAWSVLGDSFVEQYF. CDR3 DNA sequence: TGTGCCTGGAGTGTACTGGGGGACAGCTTTGTCGAGCAGTACTTC.

This clone was detected only a few times. The chain is built from TRBV6-6 and TRBJ1-1; TRBD1 might be the D (6 bases). Trimming cost V 2 bases and J 0 bases, with 13 bases left between them. CDR3 size: 16 residues. Germline V gene lookup returns CDR1 MNHNY and CDR2 SVGAGI (reference sequence). CDR3 DNA: TGTGCCAGCAGTTACGATTACAGGGAACTGAACACTGAAGCTTTCTTT. It encodes CASSYDYRELNTEAFF.

This clone was detected only a few times. Since a much larger clone is just one base distant, this may be a read error. Other DNA variants within this sample encode the same CDR3. The chain links TRBV2 to TRBJ2-7, with D possibly being TRBD1 (6 bases). This CDR3 region has 12 residues. Germline values: CDR1 SNHLY, CDR2 FYNNEI. Between the trimmed V and J ends, which lost 6 bases and 3 bases, there was a span of 9 bases. In DNA, the CDR3 is TGTGCCAGCAGCTTGGACAGCTACGAGCAGTACTTC. It yields the protein CASSLDSYEQYF.

This clone showed up just a few times. V gene TRBV30 combines with J gene TRBJ1-2, with D hard to call. V was pared by 2 bases and J by 2 bases, with 9 bases between. The CDR3 spans 13 residues. Germline V gene sequence: CDR1 GTSNPN, CDR2 SVGIG (reference sequence). CDR3 region: CAWSSDGNYGYTF. The CDR3 DNA sequence: TGTGCCTGGAGTTCCGACGGAAACTATGGCTACACCTTC.

This clone came up a few times. The chain recombines TRBV5-8 with TRBJ1-6; TRBD1 matches at 7 bases. The J segment lost 0 bases and the V segment lost 0 bases, leaving 9 bases of the junction unmatched. Germline values: CDR1 SGHTS, CDR2 YDEGEE. The length of the CDR3 is 19 residues. The chain's CDR3 is CASSLVIVTGNSYNSPLHF. The CDR3 DNA reads as TGTGCCAGCAGCTTGGTCATCGTGACAGGGAACTCCTATAATTCACCCCTCCACTTT.

This clone was recorded a few times. This chain uses TRBV6-5 with TRBJ1-4, with D unclear. The CDR3 contains 14 residues. Germline CDR1 MNHEY, CDR2 SVGAGI. Between the trimmed V and J ends, which lost 7 bases and 6 bases, there was a span of 15 bases. The CDR3 loop reads CASMLTRADEKLFF. In nucleotides, the CDR3 is TGTGCCAGCATGCTGACCCGCGCGGATGAAAAACTGTTTTTT.

This clone was seen only a few times. The V and J genes are TRBV10-3 and TRBJ2-1; D gene uncertain. Germline V gives CDR1 ENHRY, CDR2 SYGVKD. This CDR3 is 11 amino acids long. Trimming took 0 bases from V and 10 from J, leaving 4 bases between them. CDR3 protein: CAISESTEQFF. CDR3 DNA sequence: TGTGCCATCAGTGAGTCCACAGAGCAGTTCTTC.

This sequence joins TRBV5-1 and TRBJ2-5; a possible D gene is TRBD1 (6 bases). The V and J ends lost 2 bases and 2 bases respectively, with 13 bases between them. From germline, CDR1 is SGHRS and CDR2 YFSETQ. This CDR3 spans 15 amino acids. The CDR3 loop reads CASSLQGEGQETQYF. The CDR3 DNA reads TGCGCCAGCAGCTTACAGGGAGAGGGGCAAGAGACCCAGTACTTC.

By sample share, this clone is medium-sized. The chain employs TRBV27 and TRBJ2-7; TRBD1 matches 9 bases. CDR1 is MNHEY and CDR2 is SMNVEV in the germline V gene (reference sequence). The CDR3 has 13 residues. The junction had 5 bases not matched to a gene; V was cut back by 6 bases and J by 5 bases. This CDR3 reads CASSRQGEHEQYF. As DNA, the CDR3 is TGTGCCAGCAGCAGACAGGGGGAACACGAGCAGTACTTC.

This clone was observed a handful of times. J is TRBJ1-1 and V is TRBV7-2; D remains unclear. The CDR3 runs to 13 residues. Germline loops: CDR1 SGHTA, CDR2 FQGNSA. V was shortened by 1 base and J by 1 base, with 4 bases between the two germline ends. The CDR3 bases are TGTGCCAGCAGCTTAGAACCGAACACTGAAGCTTTCTTT. This translates into CASSLEPNTEAFF.

This clone was observed a few times. This sequence joins TRBV29-1 and TRBJ1-1, with TRBD1 as a possible D gene (5 bases). Looked up from germline, CDR1 is SQVTM and CDR2 is ANQGSEA. CDR3 size: 11 residues. V lost 4 bases, J lost 4 bases, and 7 bases lay in between. This CDR3 is CSVGGSTEAFF. The CDR3 nucleotides read TGCAGCGTTGGGGGGTCCACTGAAGCTTTCTTT.

In nucleotides, the CDR3 is TGTGCCAGCAGTGAATATCGGGACGGGGGAGCTTTCTTT. This translates into CASSEYRDGGAFF. This chain joins TRBV25-1 and TRBJ1-1; the D gene is possibly TRBD1 (5 bases). Trimming removed 0 bases from V and 10 bases from J, with 12 bases in between. The CDR3 loop spans 13 amino acids. CDR1 is MGHDK, CDR2 SYGVNS, per germline.

The chain has TRBV29-1 and TRBJ2-6; D possibly corresponds to TRBD1 (6 bases). CDR1 is SQVTM, CDR2 ANQGSEA, per germline. The CDR3 covers 16 residues. V was trimmed by 6 bases and J by 0 bases, leaving 15 bases between them. The CDR3 is CSVTRTASSGANVLTF. The CDR3 bases are TGCAGCGTGACCCGGACAGCCTCCTCTGGGGCCAACGTCCTGACTTTC.

V gene TRBV30 combines with J gene TRBJ1-2; possible D gene TRBD1, 5 bases. The CDR3 extends over 14 amino acids. CDR1 GTSNPN and CDR2 SVGIG come from the germline V gene (reference sequence). V lost 0 bases and J 4 bases, leaving 12 bases between the germline ends. This CDR3 reads CAWSVVGTSYGYTF. CDR3 bases: TGTGCCTGGAGTGTGGTTGGGACTTCCTATGGCTACACCTTC.

The chain couples TRBV14 to TRBJ2-3, with D possibly being TRBD2 (6 bases). CDR3 length: 13 residues. The V gene lost 6 bases and the J gene lost 2 bases, with 9 bases spanning the gap. CDR1 is SGHDN, CDR2 FVKESK, per germline. CDR3 region: CASRGTVTDTQYF. The CDR3 bases are TGTGCCAGCAGAGGGACTGTCACAGATACGCAGTATTTT.

This chain connects TRBV7-3 to TRBJ2-5; the match to TRBD1 covers 11 bases. CDR3 size: 16 residues. V was pared by 2 bases and J by 4 bases, with 6 bases of the junction left unmatched. The germline CDR1 and CDR2 sequences are SGHTA and FQGTGA. The CDR3 DNA is TGTGCCAGCAGCTTATCTGGACAGGGGGCAGGAGAGACCCAGTACTTC. This sequence encodes CASSLSGQGAGETQYF.

The chain has TRBV7-9 and TRBJ1-3; unclear D gene. Trimming stripped 8 bases from V and 2 bases from J, with 10 bases between. CDR3 length: 13 residues. Germline V gene data show CDR1 as SEHNR and CDR2 as FQNEAQ (reference sequence). DNA of the CDR3: TGTGCCAGCCCCGTCGGCCCTGGAAACACCATATATTTT. Translated: CASPVGPGNTIYF.

To note about this clone: The DNA is omitted, as the CDR3 cannot be located on it reliably, and the CDR3 follows TCRdb's listing. This sample also contains other DNA sequences that code for the same CDR3. J is TRBJ1-2 and V is TRBV5-6; the table names TRBD1, a call not compared with the DNA. Germline loops: CDR1 SGHDT, CDR2 YYEEEE. A total of 16 residues make up the CDR3, ends included. This chain's CDR3 is CASSWGTGTPNYGYTF.